Below, 20 T cell receptor beta chains from the same sample are listed, as sequenced in a study of cytomegalovirus exposure and HLA in healthy donors. PCR primers comprised 60 Vbeta and 13 Jbeta primers. Libraries were prepared by immunoSEQ multiplex PCR; TCRdb keeps only in-frame clonotypes and omits some of them. The profile shows about 150,000 clones, 75% of them singletons. Source material: PBMCs. The receptor source for this set is a man aged 18 to 29 in good health and CMV-seronegative.

Only a few counts were recorded for this clone. The rearrangement joins TRBV9 to TRBJ2-2, with a possible D match to TRBD2 (6 bases). The CDR3 has 15 residues. V lost 2 bases, J lost 5 bases, and 13 bases lay in between. Germline loops: CDR1 SGDLS, CDR2 YYNGEE. The CDR3 DNA sequence: TGTGCCAGCAGCGTTGTCGGGAGTAAGACCGGGGAGCTGTTTTTT. Amino acid sequence: CASSVVGSKTGELFF.

V usage is TRBV7-6 and J usage is TRBJ2-3; TRBD2 agrees at 10 bases. CDR3 length equals 18 residues. J gave up 4 bases and V 2 bases, and 12 bases lay outside the gene matches. Germline V gene data show CDR1 as SGHVS and CDR2 as FNYEAQ. CDR3 amino acids: CASSLWGGAGGPSDTQYF. CDR3 nucleotide sequence: TGTGCCAGCAGCTTATGGGGTGGAGCGGGAGGGCCCTCAGATACGCAGTATTTT.

The chain combines TRBV7-6 with TRBJ2-1; D is possibly TRBD2 (6 bases). The CDR3 loop spans 14 amino acids. V lost 5 bases to trimming and J lost 8 bases, with 16 bases between them. The germline gives CDR1 SGHVS, CDR2 FNYEAQ. CDR3 coding DNA: TGTGCCAGCAGCCTCCGCAGGAGGGGCGATGAGCAGTTCTTC. This translates into CASSLRRRGDEQFF.

The CDR3 nucleotides are TGTGCCAGCAGCCAACACGGGGAGGGGACCGGGGAGCTGTTTTTT. This codes for CASSQHGEGTGELFF. This chain joins TRBV28 and TRBJ2-2; 7 bases fit TRBD2. Per the germline V gene, CDR1 is MDHEN and CDR2 is SYDVKM. V shed 6 bases, J shed 5 bases, and the junction held 9 bases outside the gene matches. The CDR3 covers 15 residues.

The chain carries TRBV19 and TRBJ2-7; 10 bases line up with TRBD1. This CDR3 is 16 amino acids long. Germline-derived CDR1 and CDR2 are LNHDA and SQIVND (reference sequence). V lost 5 bases, J lost 7 bases, and 14 bases stayed unmatched. Here the CDR3 reads CASSEAGTGAPREQYF. The CDR3 coding sequence is TGTGCCAGTAGTGAGGCGGGGACAGGGGCCCCCCGGGAGCAGTACTTC.

The chain recombines TRBV9 with TRBJ2-6; no reliable D call. Trimming left V 2 bases short and J 6 bases short, with 6 bases between. Germline loops: CDR1 SGDLS, CDR2 YYNGEE. CDR3 size: 13 residues. The CDR3 here is CASSVPPANVLTF. For the CDR3, the DNA is TGTGCCAGCAGCGTTCCTCCGGCCAACGTCCTGACTTTC. The full variable domain, its missing parts supplied by reference TRBV9 and TRBJ2-6, is DSGVTQTPKHLITATGQRVTLRCSPRSGDLSVYWYQQSLDQGLQFLIQYYNGEERAKGNILERFSAQQFPDLHSELNLSSLELGDSALYFCASSVPPANVLTFGAGSRLTVL.

The J gene is TRBJ2-7, the V gene TRBV10-3; D perhaps matches TRBD1 (7 bases). V was clipped by 5 bases and J by 4 bases, with 18 bases between them. Germline V gene lookup returns CDR1 ENHRY and CDR2 SYGVKD. This CDR3 has 15 residues. CDR3 sequence: CAISRQGGKGYEQYF. CDR3 sequence (DNA): TGTGCCATCAGTCGGCAGGGGGGCAAGGGGTACGAGCAGTACTTC.

The chain joins TRBV7-9 to TRBJ2-7, with 14 bases aligning to TRBD2. The CDR3 has 14 residues. Germline CDR1 reads SEHNR; CDR2 reads FQNEAQ (reference sequence). The V segment lost 10 bases and the J segment 4 bases; nucleotides outside the gene matches: 6. The DNA of the CDR3 is TGTGCCATCCGGACTAGCGGGAGGAAGTACGAGCAGTACTTC. Translated, it gives CAIRTSGRKYEQYF.

This chain connects TRBV7-9 to TRBJ2-7; TRBD2 might be the D (5 bases). The CDR3 extends over 12 amino acids. Germline CDR1 is SEHNR and CDR2 is FQNEAQ (reference sequence). V lost 3 bases to trimming and J lost 6 bases, with 9 bases between them. As DNA, the CDR3 is TGTGCCAGCAGCTTCCGCGGGTCCGAGCAGTACTTC. Amino acid sequence: CASSFRGSEQYF.

The gene calls are TRBV7-8 and TRBJ2-2; tentatively, D is TRBD1 (6 bases). The V and J ends lost 5 bases and 4 bases respectively, with 11 bases between them. CDR1 SGHVS and CDR2 FQNEAQ come from the germline V gene. There are 14 residues in the CDR3. This CDR3 is CASSPQGATGELFF. The CDR3 nucleotides read TGTGCCAGCAGCCCACAGGGAGCCACCGGGGAGCTGTTTTTT.

This clone was recorded once. The J gene is TRBJ1-2, the V gene TRBV2; 12 nucleotides agree with TRBD1. Germline CDR1 SNHLY, CDR2 FYNNEI. The CDR3 length is 14 residues. Trimming took 2 bases from V and 13 from J; bases not matched to a gene: 8. CDR3 region: CASSEWTGQGAITF. The CDR3 region has the DNA TGTGCCAGCAGTGAATGGACGGGACAGGGGGCGATCACCTTC.

This clone was recorded once. Here the CDR3 reads CAWSVSRVNTEAFF. CDR3 bases: TGTGCCTGGAGTGTAAGCAGGGTGAACACTGAAGCTTTCTTT. The rearrangement joins TRBV30 to TRBJ1-1, with TRBD1 as a possible D gene (5 bases). With 0 bases removed from V and 0 bases from J, the gap between germline ends came to 8 bases. The CDR3 is made up of 14 amino acids. CDR1 is GTSNPN, CDR2 SVGIG, per germline (reference sequence). The full variable domain, rest sourced from reference TRBV30 and TRBJ1-1, is SQTIHQWPATLVQPVGSPLSLECTVEGTSNPNLYWYRQAAGRGLQLLFYSVGIGQISSEVPQNLSASRPQDRQFILSSKKLLLSDSGFYLCAWSVSRVNTEAFFGQGTRLTVV.

CDR3 loop: CASSLAVSAGEFEQYF. The CDR3 DNA reads as TGCGCCAGCAGCTTGGCCGTCTCAGCGGGAGAGTTCGAGCAGTACTTC. The chain carries TRBV5-1 and TRBJ2-7; 8 nucleotides line up with TRBD2. The CDR3 sequence is 16 residues long. Germline CDR1 and CDR2: SGHRS and YFSETQ. V was clipped by 0 bases and J by 6 bases; unmatched bases: 11.

The chain is built from TRBV19 and TRBJ2-5, with 11 bases fitting TRBD2. The CDR3 runs 16 residues. Germline V gives CDR1 LNHDA, CDR2 SQIVND (reference sequence). V was pared by 9 bases and J by 5 bases, with 14 bases of the junction left unmatched. This CDR3 is CARLSSGGTFWETQYF. CDR3 bases: TGTGCCAGGCTATCTAGCGGGGGGACCTTTTGGGAGACCCAGTACTTC.

This clone was seen a single time. The genes are TRBV6-5 and TRBJ2-5, with D possibly TRBD2 on 5 matching bases. The CDR3 covers 13 residues. The germline CDR1 and CDR2 sequences are MNHEY and SVGAGI. Trimming pared 4 bases from V and 1 base from J, leaving 7 bases between. CDR3 nucleotides: TGTGCCAGCAGTTTGGAGGTCCAAGAGACCCAGTACTTC. This gives the protein CASSLEVQETQYF.

The chain uses TRBV5-4 and TRBJ2-7; D may be TRBD1 (6 bases). The CDR3 runs 16 residues. CDR1 is SGHNT and CDR2 is YYREEE in the germline V gene (reference sequence). The V end lost 4 bases, the J end lost 0 bases, and 17 bases lay between the germline ends. CDR3 protein: CASSPPGAGASYEQYF. The DNA of the CDR3 is TGTGCCAGCAGCCCCCCCGGGGCAGGGGCCTCCTACGAGCAGTACTTC.

J is TRBJ1-4 and V is TRBV4-1; no clear D gene. The CDR3 contains 14 residues. Germline CDR1 MGHRA, CDR2 YSYEKL. The V end was cut by 4 bases, the J end by 8 bases, with 14 bases between. CDR3 coding DNA: TGCGCCAGCAGCCCGTTCCAAGACGGGGAAAAACTGTTTTTT. Its translation: CASSPFQDGEKLFF.

The rearrangement links TRBV6-5 to TRBJ2-1, with 8 bases fitting TRBD2. With V trimmed by 6 bases and J by 6 bases, 4 bases remained unmatched. Per the germline V gene, CDR1 is MNHEY and CDR2 is SVGAGI. This CDR3 contains 13 residues. The CDR3 reads CASRGGRRNEQFF. The CDR3 bases are TGTGCCAGCAGGGGCGGGAGGCGCAATGAGCAGTTCTTC.

The rearrangement links TRBV27 to TRBJ2-1; 9 bases line up with TRBD2. The CDR3 sequence is 12 residues long. The V and J ends lost 5 bases and 16 bases, in that order; junction bases with no gene match: 9. From germline, CDR1 is MNHEY and CDR2 SMNVEV (reference sequence). This chain's CDR3 is CASSIPGLAIFF. For the CDR3, the DNA is TGTGCCAGCAGTATTCCGGGACTAGCAATCTTCTTC.

V and J are TRBV28 and TRBJ1-2; 8 positions match TRBD1. Germline CDR1 reads MDHEN; CDR2 reads SYDVKM. V dropped 5 bases and J dropped 2; count of bases not matched to a gene: 7. CDR3 length equals 15 residues. CDR3 loop: CASSPGQGNNYGYTF. CDR3 sequence (DNA): TGTGCCAGCAGTCCTGGACAGGGCAACAACTATGGCTACACCTTC.